The 22 T cell receptor beta chains listed next were all sequenced from one sample in a study of blood T cells in healthy people across ages (dated by TCRdb to the mid-2010s). The library was built by means of 5' RACE. The reads were generated on an Illumina HiSeq 2500. A second PCR of about 6 to 11 cycles was performed with a sample-barcoded 5' primer and a J-beta primer mix. TCRdb cleaned the public reads at Q25 with fastp, built clones with MiXCR and kept in-frame beta chains. Each CDR3 protein gets just one entry, which takes the most common genes and DNA from the rows behind it. This sample holds roughly 680,000 distinct CDR3 sequences; 45% to 60% were observed only once. 13% of the sample is in the top ten clones. Input material: blood. These receptors were collected from a woman of 80 years or more in good health.

J is TRBJ1-6 and V is TRBV15, with TRBD1 as a possible D gene (6 bases). Looked up from germline, CDR1 is LNHNV and CDR2 is YYDKDF (reference sequence). V gave up 5 bases and J gave up 9 bases, with 11 bases separating them. The CDR3 length is 13 residues. The CDR3 reads CATSPQDSSPLHF. Written as DNA, the CDR3 is TGTGCCACCAGCCCCCAGGACAGTTCACCCCTCCACTTT.

This clonotype was recorded at least ten times. The chain combines TRBV7-2 with TRBJ2-1; D remains ambiguous. Germline CDR1 SGHTA, CDR2 FQGNSA. This CDR3 has 13 residues. V shed 4 bases and J shed 10 bases, with 14 bases lying between them. Here the CDR3 reads CASSSSFTTEQFF. CDR3 coding DNA: TGTGCCAGCAGCTCCTCTTTTACCACCGAGCAGTTCTTC.

The genes are TRBV7-2 and TRBJ2-5; D is uncertain. The CDR3 runs 12 residues. V was shortened by 7 bases and J by 5 bases, with 11 bases between the two germline ends. CDR1 is SGHTA, CDR2 FQGNSA, per germline. CDR3 DNA: TGTGCCAGCACGCAAACGCGGGAGACCCAGTACTTC. Translating gives CASTQTRETQYF.

Note on this clonotype: Given a much more abundant clone one base away, this may be a read error. The rearrangement uses TRBV4-2 and TRBJ1-4; 7 bases match TRBD1. The CDR3 spans 17 residues. With V trimmed by 2 bases and J by 0 bases, 6 bases remained unmatched. The germline V gene encodes CDR1 LGHNA and CDR2 YNFKEQ. This chain's CDR3 is CASSQPSTGATNEKLFF. The CDR3 nucleotides are TGTGCCAGCAGCCAACCAAGTACAGGGGCAACTAATGAAAAACTGTTTTTT.

The chain has TRBV5-1 and TRBJ2-2; 8 nucleotides match TRBD1. CDR1 and CDR2 from the germline V gene are SGHRS and YFSETQ. This CDR3 comprises 16 residues. The ends lost 3 bases at V and 4 bases at J; junction bases unmatched: 8. The CDR3 region has the DNA TGCGCCAGCAGCTCTCTTACAGGGGGGACCACCGGGGAGCTGTTTTTT. Amino acids: CASSSLTGGTTGELFF.

For this clonotype: A much larger clone differs from this one at a single base, so this may be a read error. V is TRBV20-1 and J is TRBJ1-4, with 7 bases fitting TRBD1. Germline CDR1 DFQATT, CDR2 SNEGSKA (reference sequence). CDR3 size: 14 residues. V gave up 7 bases and J gave up 4 bases; unmatched junction bases: 9. The CDR3 is CSVDRAQDNEKLFF. The DNA for the CDR3 is TGCAGTGTCGACAGGGCTCAGGATAATGAAAAACTGTTTTTT.

Only a few counts were recorded for this clonotype. The chain couples TRBV28 to TRBJ2-7, with TRBD1 matching 11 bases. CDR3 size: 14 residues. V trimming: 5 bases; J trimming: 4 bases; junction bases outside the gene matches: 4. The germline CDR1 and CDR2 sequences are MDHEN and SYDVKM. The CDR3 reads CASSRGTGGYEQYF. The CDR3 DNA follows: TGTGCCAGCAGTCGAGGGACAGGGGGATACGAGCAGTACTTC. The variable domain in full, completed from reference TRBV28 and TRBJ2-7, reads DVKVTQSSRYLVKRTGEKVFLECVQDMDHENMFWYRQDPGLGLRLIYFSYDVKMKEKGDIPEGYSVSREKKERFSLILESASTNQTSMYLCASSRGTGGYEQYFGPGTRLTVT.

This chain joins TRBV12-3 or TRBV12-4 and TRBJ2-2; no reliable D call. The CDR3 has 14 amino acids. The V end was cut by 3 bases, the J end by 5 bases, with 10 bases between. The CDR3 DNA reads as TGTGCCAGCAGTTTCGGCGACCATACCGGGGAGCTGTTTTTT. This gives the protein CASSFGDHTGELFF.

J is TRBJ2-5 and V is TRBV3-1; no clear D. TRBJ2-7 matches the DNA end more closely, so the J call is doubtful. CDR3 size: 14 residues. Germline V gives CDR1 LGHDT, CDR2 YNNKEL (reference sequence). The CDR3 is CASSQSIVTREQYF. The CDR3 DNA is TGTGCCAGCAGCCAATCCATAGTTACGCGCGAGCAGTACTTC.

About this clonotype itself: The limits of the CDR3 on the DNA are not certain, so only TCRdb's listed CDR3 is given. The rearrangement links TRBV4-3 to TRBJ2-1; the table's D call TRBD1 went unverified against the DNA. The length of the CDR3 is 15 amino acids, counting both ends. Germline values: CDR1 LGHNA, CDR2 YSLEER. The CDR3 loop reads CASSQVGTGINERFF.

This clonotype has a count of ten or more. At one end, the junction sequence differs from germline, possibly due to a read error. V is TRBV3-1 and J is TRBJ1-4, with D tentatively TRBD1 (5 bases). The CDR3 is 14 residues long. Per the germline V gene, CDR1 is LGHDT and CDR2 is YNNKEL (reference sequence). Here the CDR3 DNA reads TGCGCCAGCAGCCCCAGGGCCACTAATGAAAAACTGTTTTTT. Its protein is CASSPRATNEKLFF.

The chain employs TRBV25-1 and TRBJ1-4, with no clear D. Germline V gene lookup returns CDR1 MGHDK and CDR2 SYGVNS. Trimming shortened V by 4 bases and J by 0 bases, and 9 bases separated the two germline ends. The CDR3 is 15 residues long. The CDR3 DNA follows: TGTGCCAGCAGTGGCCGTGGAGCAACTAATGAAAAACTGTTTTTT. Encoded protein: CASSGRGATNEKLFF.

In its sample, this clonotype was seen many times. As DNA, the CDR3 is TGCAGCGTTGATAGGGAGGGCGCTAGCGGGAGTTTAGATACGCAGTATTTT. This codes for CSVDREGASGSLDTQYF. This chain uses TRBV29-1 with TRBJ2-3; TRBD2 matches 10 bases. V lost 3 bases and J lost 5; bases outside the gene matches: 14. The CDR3 has 17 residues. The germline V gene encodes CDR1 SQVTM and CDR2 ANQGSEA.

At least ten counts were recorded for this clonotype. The V and J genes are TRBV29-1 and TRBJ2-1; TRBD2 agrees at 8 bases. J gave up 5 bases and V 0 bases, and 6 bases lay outside the gene matches. The germline CDR1 and CDR2 sequences are SQVTM and ANQGSEA. There are 15 residues in the CDR3. The CDR3 sequence: CSVEDRYSGDNEQFF. For the CDR3, the DNA is TGCAGCGTTGAAGATCGTTATAGCGGGGACAATGAGCAGTTCTTC.

For this clonotype: Since a much larger clone is just one base distant, this may be a read error. This chain connects TRBV6-4 to TRBJ2-1; TRBD2 might be the D (6 bases). This CDR3 is built from 17 residues. In germline, CDR1 is MRHNA, CDR2 SNTAGT. CDR3 DNA sequence: TGTGCCAGCGGTGACTCCGGCCTAACGGGAGAACACAATGAGCAGTTCTTC. Encoded protein: CASGDSGLTGEHNEQFF.

Regarding this clonotype: It may be a read error: a sequence one base away is much more abundant. This chain connects TRBV9 to TRBJ2-7; 10 bases fit TRBD2. The CDR3 has 14 residues. CDR1 is SGDLS and CDR2 is YYNGEE in the germline V gene. J lost 5 bases, V lost 4 bases, and 6 bases had no gene match. DNA of the CDR3: TGTGCCAGCAGCCCCGTACTAGCGGGGCACGAGCAGTACTTC. It translates to CASSPVLAGHEQYF.

The rearrangement uses TRBV28 and TRBJ1-2; D gene unclear. V was pared by 6 bases and J by 5 bases, with 7 bases between. The CDR3 consists of 11 residues. Germline assignment: CDR1 MDHEN and CDR2 SYDVKM. The CDR3 sequence is CASRQEYGYTF. CDR3 DNA sequence: TGTGCCAGCAGGCAGGAGTATGGCTACACCTTC.

Concerning this clonotype: A read error may be the cause here, since a much bigger clone is one base away. In DNA, the CDR3 is TGTACCAGTACTCAGGGGGCTGAAGCTTTCTTT. It yields the protein CTSTQGAEAFF. J is TRBJ1-1 and V is TRBV5-5; 7 positions agree with TRBD1. The CDR3 has 11 amino acids. Germline loops: CDR1 SGHKS, CDR2 YYEKEE (reference sequence).

The sample holds a few counts of this clonotype. The rearrangement joins TRBV7-3 to TRBJ1-1; D gene ambiguous. This CDR3 spans 15 amino acids. Germline CDR1 reads SGHTA; CDR2 reads FQGTGA. V lost 0 bases and J lost 9, with 17 bases in between. The CDR3 DNA reads as TGTGCCAGCAGCTTAACCCCGGGAAACGAGGGAAAAGCTTTCTTT. Translation: CASSLTPGNEGKAFF.

There are many counts of this clonotype. V is TRBV12-3 or TRBV12-4 and J is TRBJ2-7; D gene uncertain. The CDR3 runs 15 residues. Trimming cost V 1 base and J 1 base, with 11 bases left between them. This CDR3 is CASSLGVGISYEQYF. As DNA, the CDR3 is TGTGCCAGCAGTTTAGGGGTGGGAATATCCTACGAGCAGTACTTC.

At least ten counts were recorded for this clonotype. The chain carries TRBV6-5 and TRBJ2-7, with 9 bases aligning to TRBD1. This CDR3 has 13 residues. Germline V CDR1 and CDR2: MNHEY, SVGAGI. J was trimmed by 9 bases and V by 4 bases; bases with no gene match: 7. Here the CDR3 reads CASSLGQGNGQYF. CDR3 nucleotides: TGTGCCAGCAGTTTGGGACAGGGTAATGGGCAGTACTTC.

This clonotype has a single count. Since the CDR3 does not end with the conserved phenylalanine or tryptophan, this likely comes from a read error. This sequence joins TRBV20-1 and TRBJ2-5; 7 nucleotides line up with TRBD2. The CDR3 runs 16 residues. The germline CDR1 and CDR2 sequences are DFQATT and SNEGSKA (reference sequence). As DNA, the CDR3 is TGCGGTGCTAGAGCAGCGGGGCTAAAATTTCAAGAGACCCAGTACCTC. This gives the protein CGARAAGLKFQETQYL.